This T cell receptor (beta chain) originates from a study of identical twins. Whole-study findings and limits: Fewer insertions characterized abundant cord blood beta clonotypes, whereas memory repertoires showed none. Out-of-frame TCR alpha sharing in monozygotic twins exceeded recombination model predictions. Not following the same donors, the study drew its conclusions from cross-sectional statistical analysis.

Looked up from germline, CDR1 is KGHDR and CDR2 is SFDVKD. The CDR3 runs to 13 residues. V was shortened by 7 bases and J by 4 bases, with 12 bases between the two germline ends. Addition of a universal primer site occurred through template switching, and cDNA carried unique molecular identifiers. TCRdb analysed the 5' RACE reads with MiXCR anew, one entry per CDR3 protein. The repertoire consists of roughly 690,000 distinct CDR3 sequences, with 5.5% to 6.5% occurring once and the leading ten covering 1.5% to 2%. This clonotype was counted many times. Its antigen is still unknown. Sequenced input: naive T cells sorted from blood. The TCR originated in a man aged 18 to 30 in good health. The chain combines TRBV24-1 with TRBJ1-1; TRBD1 is a possible D gene (5 bases). The CDR3 sequence is CATRAGFATEAFF. In DNA, the CDR3 is TGTGCCACCAGGGCAGGGTTCGCCACTGAAGCTTTCTTT.